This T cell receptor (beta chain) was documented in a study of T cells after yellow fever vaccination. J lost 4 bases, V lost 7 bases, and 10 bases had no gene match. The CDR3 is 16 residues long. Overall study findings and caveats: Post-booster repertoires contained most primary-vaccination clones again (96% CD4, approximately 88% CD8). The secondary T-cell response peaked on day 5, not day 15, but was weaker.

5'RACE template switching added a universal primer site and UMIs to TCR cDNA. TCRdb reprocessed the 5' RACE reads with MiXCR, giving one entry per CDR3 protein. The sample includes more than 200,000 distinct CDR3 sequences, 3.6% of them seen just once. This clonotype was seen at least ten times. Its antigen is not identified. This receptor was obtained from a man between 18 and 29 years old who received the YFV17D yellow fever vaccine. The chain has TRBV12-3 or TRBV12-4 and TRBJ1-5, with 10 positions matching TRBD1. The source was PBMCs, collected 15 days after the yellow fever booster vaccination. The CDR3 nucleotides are TGTGCCAGCAATCTAGCGGGACAGGGGAAGAATCAGCCCCAGCATTTT. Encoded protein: CASNLAGQGKNQPQHF.